This entry features one T cell receptor beta chain sequence. Looked up from germline, CDR1 is MNHEY and CDR2 is SVGAGI. V was pared by 0 bases and J by 2 bases, with 11 bases between. The CDR3 loop spans 16 amino acids. The data stem from a study of cytomegalovirus exposure and HLA in healthy donors. The PCR contained 60 Vbeta and 13 Jbeta primers. Method: immunoSEQ multiplex PCR; TCRdb's copy keeps in-frame clones and lacks some. The sample holds about 130,000 clones, over 75% seen once. While unrecorded immune exposures were likely, the donors were nominally healthy when sampled. This chain joins TRBV6-5 and TRBJ2-1, with a possible D match to TRBD1 (5 bases). The source is a man younger than 45 in good health. Sequenced: PBMCs. The chain's CDR3 is CASSYSGQSAYNEQFF. The CDR3 coding sequence is TGTGCCAGCAGTTACTCGGGGCAGTCCGCCTACAATGAGCAGTTCTTC.